Following are 6 T cell receptor beta chains from one sample sequenced in a study of cytomegalovirus exposure and HLA in healthy donors. TCRdb's copy holds only in-frame clones and misses some; the assay was immunoSEQ multiplex PCR. The sample includes fewer than 250,000 clones, roughly 84% seen only once; the top ten take 1.5% to 2%. The sample taken for sequencing was PBMCs. The source is a woman aged 18-29 years in good health and CMV-seropositive.

The genes are TRBV5-6 and TRBJ2-5; D perhaps matches TRBD1 (6 bases). Trimming shortened V by 4 bases and J by 5 bases, and 12 bases separated the two germline ends. CDR1 and CDR2 from the germline V gene are SGHDT and YYEEEE. This CDR3 comprises 13 residues. The CDR3 DNA reads TGTGCCAGCAGCCCCAGGGGATTGGAGACCCAGTACTTC. The encoded protein is CASSPRGLETQYF.

J is TRBJ2-7 and V is TRBV7-6; possibly TRBD2 for D (6 bases). The CDR3 has 13 amino acids. Germline V lookup: CDR1 SGHVS, CDR2 FNYEAQ. V lost 3 bases, J lost 5 bases, and 11 bases lay in between. CDR3 loop: CASSFGGTNEQYF. In nucleotides, the CDR3 is TGTGCCAGCAGCTTCGGGGGAACCAACGAGCAGTACTTC.

This rearrangement joins TRBV30 to TRBJ2-2; D call uncertain. The V end was cut by 4 bases, the J end by 6 bases, with 6 bases between. The CDR3 totals 11 residues. Looked up from germline, CDR1 is GTSNPN and CDR2 is SVGIG (reference sequence). This CDR3 is CAWTISGELFF. CDR3 nucleotides: TGTGCCTGGACTATATCCGGGGAGCTGTTTTTT.

The rearrangement links TRBV18 to TRBJ2-7; 12 bases agree with TRBD1. This CDR3 is 14 amino acids long. Losses at the gene ends were 3 bases for V and 7 bases for J; bases not matched to a gene: 4. The germline CDR1 and CDR2 sequences are KGHSH and LQKENI. The CDR3 loop is CASSPGQGAGEQYF. CDR3 nucleotides: TGTGCCAGCTCACCGGGACAGGGGGCGGGGGAGCAGTACTTC.

The rearrangement joins TRBV7-2 to TRBJ1-5; a possible D gene is TRBD1 (5 bases). The CDR3 extends over 12 amino acids. V lost 2 bases to trimming and J lost 9 bases, with 8 bases between them. Germline CDR1 and CDR2: SGHTA and FQGNSA. CDR3 region: CASSLSGLPQHF. The CDR3 nucleotides are TGTGCCAGCAGCTTATCAGGGCTGCCCCAGCATTTT.

V gene TRBV5-1 combines with J gene TRBJ1-5; 9 positions match TRBD1. The CDR3 sequence is 16 residues long. Germline CDR1 reads SGHRS; CDR2 reads YFSETQ. After removal of 0 bases from V and 2 bases from J, the junction contained 3 bases not matched to a gene. Written as DNA, the CDR3 is TGCGCCAGCAGCTTGGGGACAGGGGTGGGCAATCAGCCCCAGCATTTT. This gives the protein CASSLGTGVGNQPQHF. Together with reference TRBV5-1 and TRBJ1-5, the CDR3 gives the full variable domain: KAGVTQTPRYLIKTRGQQVTLSCSPISGHRSVSWYQQTPGQGLQFLFEYFSETQRNKGNFPGRFSGRQFSNSRSEMNVSTLELGDSALYLCASSLGTGVGNQPQHFGDGTRLSIL.